The rows below give T cell receptor beta chains drawn from one sample of a study of blood T cell repertoires in COVID-19. Assay used: immunoSEQ multiplex PCR; TCRdb lists only in-frame clones, some missing. The data contain a few hundred thousand clones, under 85% of them seen just once; the ten biggest clones take up 1.9%. Sequenced input: peripheral blood. The receptors stem from a man aged 25-40 years who had recovered from COVID-19. The CDR3 runs from the conserved cysteine through the conserved F or W. The order of the fields is V gene, J gene, CDR3 protein.

V: TRBV6-5; J: TRBJ2-5; CDR3: CASSYWRGQETQYF
V: TRBV2; J: TRBJ1-6; CDR3: CANGGGRSPLHF
V: TRBV28; J: TRBJ1-1; CDR3: CASSSGQTNTEAFF
V: TRBV29-1; J: TRBJ2-5; CDR3: CSVGHDQETQYF
V: TRBV6-1; J: TRBJ1-1; CDR3: CASSDREKYTEAFF
V: TRBV29-1; J: TRBJ1-2; CDR3: CSVHTRTANPYGYTF
V: TRBV3-1/TRBV3-2; J: TRBJ1-3; CDR3: CASSHPRLFSGNTIYF
V: TRBV7-9; J: TRBJ1-5; CDR3: CASSLGQGATQPQHF
V: TRBV6-4; J: TRBJ2-2; CDR3: CASSDGQLDTGELFF
V: TRBV5-1; J: TRBJ2-3; CDR3: CASSLAWRGGTDTQYF
V: TRBV20-1; J: TRBJ1-5; CDR3: CSASQRGRNQPQHF
V: TRBV6-4; J: TRBJ1-5; CDR3: CASSEQAGQPQHF
V: TRBV6-7; J: TRBJ1-2; CDR3: CASSWGQGNYGYTF
V: TRBV20-1; J: TRBJ1-2; CDR3: CSASQGQGKYGYTF
V: TRBV19; J: TRBJ2-3; CDR3: CASRTSGATDTQYF
V: TRBV5-1; J: TRBJ1-3; CDR3: CASSLASPDIGNTIYF
V: TRBV3-1/TRBV3-2; J: TRBJ1-2; CDR3: CASSQPGTGIYGYTF
V: TRBV5-6; J: TRBJ2-1; CDR3: CASSPTSTRGNEQFF
V: TRBV6-6; J: TRBJ1-1; CDR3: CASSYLSGGEAFF
V: TRBV5-1; J: TRBJ1-2; CDR3: CASSRQGDGYTF
V: TRBV29-1; J: TRBJ2-4; CDR3: CRYGVRIQYF
V: TRBV4-1; J: TRBJ1-2; CDR3: CASSQAIRDSTGYTF
V: TRBV2; J: TRBJ1-1; CDR3: CASSVGLSPSGSLNTEAFF
V: TRBV7-2; J: TRBJ1-6; CDR3: CASSLEQGLNSPLHF